Detailed here is one T cell receptor beta chain. Its antigen is unknown. Germline V gene data show CDR1 as ENHRY and CDR2 as SYGVKD. The CDR3 contains 12 residues. The V and J ends lost 10 bases and 6 bases, in that order; junction bases with no gene match: 7. This sample was included in a study of radiotherapy plus CTLA-4 blockade in lung cancer. Findings and limits, study-wide: Expansion of tumor-derived TCR clones was observed in blood after radiotherapy plus ipilimumab.

The method was immunoSEQ multiplex PCR; TCRdb's version includes in-frame clones alone and lacks a portion of them. The sample includes roughly 70,000 clones, around nine tenths of them seen just once. Focal radiation was given together with CTLA-4 blockade (ipilimumab) to patients with chemo-refractory metastatic non-small-cell lung cancer. The TCR comes from a human donor with non-small cell lung cancer that progressed on radiotherapy plus ipilimumab. V is TRBV10-3 and J is TRBJ2-3; 7 positions agree with TRBD2. Sequencing was performed on peripheral blood, taken from a patient treated with radiotherapy plus ipilimumab. CDR3 region: CATGGLGDTQYF. CDR3 DNA: TGTGCCACCGGGGGGTTAGGGGATACGCAGTATTTT.